Shown below are 27 T cell receptor beta chains from a single sample sequenced in a study of blood T cell repertoires in COVID-19. Profiling relied on immunoSEQ multiplex PCR, and the TCRdb table lists in-frame clones only, not all of them. This sample carries 150,000 to 200,000 clones, approximately 80% of them seen once, and the ten largest clones take approximately 5.4%. Sequenced sample: PBMCs or T cells enriched from blood (not recorded which). The origin of the receptors is a man aged 35-49 years who had recovered from COVID-19.

The chain employs TRBV11-3 and TRBJ2-7; a possible D gene is TRBD2 (6 bases). CDR3 size: 13 residues. The germline V gene has CDR1 SGHNT and CDR2 YENEEA. V dropped 5 bases and J dropped 3 bases, with 11 bases sitting between them. The CDR3 protein is CASSPGTGYEQYF. The CDR3 region has the DNA TGTGCCAGCAGCCCAGGGACTGGCTACGAGCAGTACTTC.

This clone was counted only a few times. The CDR3 loop is CASINREYEQYF. The CDR3 region has the DNA TGTGCCAGCATCAACAGGGAATACGAGCAGTACTTC. V is TRBV6-5 and J is TRBJ2-7; D is perhaps TRBD1 (6 bases). The CDR3 is 12 amino acids. The V and J ends lost 7 bases and 4 bases respectively, with 11 bases between them. Germline lookup yields CDR1 MNHEY and CDR2 SVGAGI.

The chain carries TRBV30 and TRBJ2-7, with 8 bases lining up with TRBD1. The V gene's germline CDR1 is GTSNPN and CDR2 SVGIG (reference sequence). The CDR3 is 13 amino acids. Trimming at V came to 5 bases and at J to 3 bases, leaving 6 bases not matched to a gene. CDR3 DNA sequence: TGTGCCTGGCAATTCGGACAGGGCTACGAGCAGTACTTC. It specifies CAWQFGQGYEQYF.

The rearrangement links TRBV6-5 to TRBJ2-7, with 9 bases that match TRBD1. V shed 4 bases, J shed 5 bases, and the junction held 3 bases outside the gene matches. Per germline, CDR1 MNHEY and CDR2 SVGAGI. The CDR3 runs to 13 residues. CDR3 bases: TGTGCCAGCAGTTCACAGGGGGCCCACGAGCAGTACTTC. Encoded protein: CASSSQGAHEQYF.

V usage is TRBV24-1 and J usage is TRBJ1-2, with D tentatively TRBD1 (5 bases). With 4 bases removed from V and 6 bases from J, the gap between germline ends came to 17 bases. The CDR3 has 15 amino acids. CDR1 KGHDR and CDR2 SFDVKD come from the germline V gene. As DNA, the CDR3 is TGTGCCACCAGTGACCCTGACAGTCGGTTTAATGGCTACACCTTC. Translation: CATSDPDSRFNGYTF.

The gene calls are TRBV30 and TRBJ2-1, with D tentatively TRBD2 (5 bases). Germline assignment: CDR1 GTSNPN and CDR2 SVGIG (reference sequence). V was pared by 2 bases and J by 0 bases, with 8 bases between. The CDR3 runs to 14 residues. CDR3 loop: CAWSRLSSYNEQFF. CDR3 in DNA: TGTGCCTGGAGTCGACTAAGCTCCTACAATGAGCAGTTCTTC. Based on the CDR3 plus reference TRBV30 and TRBJ2-1, the full variable domain is SQTIHQWPATLVQPVGSPLSLECTVEGTSNPNLYWYRQAAGRGLQLLFYSVGIGQISSEVPQNLSASRPQDRQFILSSKKLLLSDSGFYLCAWSRLSSYNEQFFGPGTRLTVL.

In the case of this clone: This may be a read error, as it is one base from a much larger clone. The V call is TRBV6-5, the J call TRBJ2-7; 7 nucleotides agree with TRBD1. CDR1 MNHEY and CDR2 SVGAGI come from the germline V gene. The J segment lost 1 base and the V segment lost 5 bases, leaving 8 bases of the junction unmatched. This CDR3 spans 15 amino acids. CDR3 protein: CASSTGRGISYEQYF. The CDR3, as DNA: TGTGCCAGCAGTACCGGCAGGGGGATTTCCTACGAGCAGTACTTC.

V is TRBV11-2 and J is TRBJ2-2; the D gene is possibly TRBD1 (6 bases). The V gene's germline CDR1 is SGHAT and CDR2 FQNNGV. The CDR3 covers 14 residues. V was clipped by 1 base and J by 3 bases, with 6 bases between them. CDR3 in amino acids: CASSLGGHTGELFF. CDR3 DNA: TGTGCCAGCAGCTTAGGGGGGCACACCGGGGAGCTGTTTTTT.

This chain uses TRBV7-9 with TRBJ2-2, with 9 bases lining up with TRBD2. Germline V CDR1 and CDR2: SEHNR, FQNEAQ (reference sequence). The CDR3 extends over 15 amino acids. After removal of 1 base from V and 6 bases from J, the junction contained 3 bases not matched to a gene. DNA of the CDR3: TGTGCCAGCAGCTTAGAGGGGACTAGCTCCGGGGAGCTGTTTTTT. It translates to CASSLEGTSSGELFF.

V gene TRBV5-1 combines with J gene TRBJ1-2; 8 bases agree with TRBD1. The germline gives CDR1 SGHRS, CDR2 YFSETQ. The CDR3 runs 14 residues. The ends lost 3 bases at V and 4 bases at J; junction bases unmatched: 5. The DNA for the CDR3 is TGCGCCAGCAGCTCAGGGGGCCTCGGCTATGGCTACACCTTC. Residues: CASSSGGLGYGYTF.

J is TRBJ1-4 and V is TRBV5-1; D possibly corresponds to TRBD1 (5 bases). Trimming removed 3 bases from V and 8 bases from J, with 14 bases in between. There are 14 residues in the CDR3. Germline values: CDR1 SGHRS, CDR2 YFSETQ. The CDR3 spells CASSSDGGEEKLFF. The CDR3 coding sequence is TGCGCCAGCAGCTCGGACGGGGGGGAAGAAAAACTGTTTTTT.

This clone has just one count. The chain recombines TRBV5-1 with TRBJ2-6, with D maybe TRBD2 (5 bases). Germline loops: CDR1 SGHRS, CDR2 YFSETQ. V lost 4 bases and J lost 4, with 12 bases in between. This CDR3 contains 15 residues. CDR3 nucleotide sequence: TGCGCCAGCAGCCCCACGCCGGGAGGGGCCAACGTCCTGACTTTC. It is translated as CASSPTPGGANVLTF.

J is TRBJ2-5 and V is TRBV7-3; 8 nucleotides match TRBD1. The germline V gene has CDR1 SGHTA and CDR2 FQGTGA. The CDR3 has 17 residues. V trimming: 5 bases; J trimming: 1 base; junction bases outside the gene matches: 12. The CDR3 here is CASSQGLGTGGQETQYF. CDR3 DNA sequence: TGTGCCAGCAGCCAAGGGTTAGGAACAGGGGGCCAAGAGACCCAGTACTTC.

The genes are TRBV4-2 and TRBJ2-7, with TRBD2 matching over 9 bases. The germline gives CDR1 LGHNA, CDR2 YNFKEQ. The J segment lost 1 base and the V segment lost 1 base, leaving 8 bases of the junction unmatched. The CDR3 loop spans 17 amino acids. In DNA form, the CDR3 reads TGTGCCAGCAGCCAAGGTATTAGCGGGGGTCGTTCCTACGAGCAGTACTTC. Translating it yields CASSQGISGGRSYEQYF.

With respect to this clone: This CDR3 is also generated by other DNA sequences in the sample. The rearrangement uses TRBV19 and TRBJ2-5, with D uncertain. The V end was cut by 2 bases, the J end by 5 bases, with 9 bases between. The CDR3 runs to 13 residues. Looked up from germline, CDR1 is LNHDA and CDR2 is SQIVND (reference sequence). The CDR3 nucleotides are TGTGCCAGTAGTATACCGGGTTGGGAGACCCAGTACTTC. Translation: CASSIPGWETQYF.

The rearrangement joins TRBV5-1 to TRBJ2-7, with D perhaps matching TRBD1 (5 bases). V was clipped by 4 bases and J by 0 bases, with 11 bases between them. Germline CDR1 and CDR2: SGHRS and YFSETQ. The CDR3 loop spans 14 amino acids. DNA for the CDR3: TGCGCCAGCAGCGCTGACAGCACCTCCTACGAGCAGTACTTC. Encoded protein: CASSADSTSYEQYF.

This chain links TRBV5-1 with TRBJ1-1; 9 nucleotides agree with TRBD1. The CDR3 contains 14 residues. With 0 bases clipped from V and 8 bases from J, the junction kept 5 bases outside the gene matches. In germline, CDR1 is SGHRS, CDR2 YFSETQ. The CDR3 protein is CASSLATGGAEAFF. The DNA of the CDR3 is TGCGCCAGCAGCTTGGCAACAGGGGGCGCAGAAGCTTTCTTT.

This clone showed up many times. V and J are TRBV6-1 and TRBJ1-5; 8 bases match TRBD1. This CDR3 is 19 amino acids long. Germline V gene sequence: CDR1 MNHNS, CDR2 SASEGT. V trimming: 3 bases; J trimming: 6 bases; junction bases outside the gene matches: 19. The CDR3 is CASSDGRWGTGGVGQPQHF. DNA of the CDR3: TGTGCCAGCAGTGACGGACGGTGGGGAACAGGGGGAGTGGGTCAGCCCCAGCATTTT.

The chain uses TRBV9 and TRBJ2-7, with a possible D match to TRBD1 (5 bases). The length of the CDR3 is 12 residues. Per germline, CDR1 SGDLS and CDR2 YYNGEE. The CDR3 DNA reads TGTGCAGGGGTCTTTCGGGCGGACGAGCAGTACGTC. Amino acids: CAGVFRADEQYV.

The genes are TRBV4-1 and TRBJ1-2; D may be TRBD1 (6 bases). Trimming took off 0 bases at V and 3 bases at J, with 20 bases between the two ends. CDR3 length: 18 amino acids. Germline V CDR1 and CDR2: MGHRA, YSYEKL. CDR3 residues: CASSQEPWSQGLDYGYTF. For the CDR3, the DNA is TGCGCCAGCAGCCAAGAACCGTGGAGTCAGGGGCTAGACTATGGCTACACCTTC.

This chain links TRBV20-1 with TRBJ2-7, with D possibly matching TRBD2 (5 bases). Germline values: CDR1 DFQATT, CDR2 SNEGSKA (reference sequence). The CDR3 has 11 amino acids. The V gene lost 6 bases and the J gene lost 2 bases, with 8 bases spanning the gap. CDR3 in amino acids: CSAGLTYEQYV. The CDR3, as DNA: TGCAGTGCCGGACTTACCTACGAGCAGTACGTC.

The V and J genes are TRBV3-1 (or the pseudogene TRBV3-2) and TRBJ1-2; a possible D gene is TRBD1 (5 bases). The germline V gene has CDR1 LGHDT and CDR2 YNNKEL (reference sequence). The V and J ends lost 2 bases and 4 bases respectively, with 11 bases between them. There are 14 residues in the CDR3. CDR3 in amino acids: CASSQKGRIYGYTF. The CDR3 DNA sequence: TGTGCCAGCAGCCAAAAGGGGCGCATCTATGGCTACACCTTC.

V and J are TRBV4-1 and TRBJ2-1, with D maybe TRBD2 (7 bases). The CDR3 loop spans 17 amino acids. V was cut by 3 bases and J by 0 bases, with 15 bases left in between. Germline lookup yields CDR1 MGHRA and CDR2 YSYEKL. This CDR3 reads CASSQSGGGLSYNEQFF. The CDR3 region has the DNA TGCGCCAGCAGCCAGAGTGGCGGGGGCCTCTCCTACAATGAGCAGTTCTTC.

V usage is TRBV10-3 and J usage is TRBJ2-3, with 12 positions matching TRBD1. CDR1 is ENHRY and CDR2 is SYGVKD in the germline V gene. J gave up 3 bases and V 7 bases, and 5 bases lay outside the gene matches. CDR3 length equals 15 residues. CDR3 sequence reads: CAIKGDRGRTDTQYF. DNA for the CDR3: TGTGCCATCAAAGGGGACAGGGGGCGGACAGATACGCAGTATTTT.

The chain uses TRBV20-1 and TRBJ1-2, with D hard to call. V was cut by 6 bases and J by 1 base, with 12 bases left in between. The length of the CDR3 is 13 residues. The V gene's germline CDR1 is DFQATT and CDR2 SNEGSKA (reference sequence). Here the CDR3 reads CSASGRVNYGYTF. CDR3 nucleotides: TGCAGTGCGAGTGGCCGGGTTAACTATGGCTACACCTTC.

The genes are TRBV5-4 and TRBJ2-1; D is perhaps TRBD2 (5 bases). V was shortened by 2 bases and J by 8 bases, with 11 bases between the two germline ends. Germline V lookup: CDR1 SGHNT, CDR2 YYREEE (reference sequence). The CDR3 is 13 amino acids. In DNA, the CDR3 is TGTGCCAGCAGCTTATTCCGGGGTTATGAGCAGTTCTTC. Protein sequence: CASSLFRGYEQFF.

J is TRBJ2-3 and V is TRBV3-1 (or the pseudogene TRBV3-2); 8 bases are a match to TRBD2. The CDR3 runs to 15 residues. The germline CDR1 and CDR2 sequences are LGHDT and YNNKEL (reference sequence). With V trimmed by 4 bases and J by 4 bases, 7 bases remained unmatched. CDR3 DNA sequence: TGTGCCAGCAGCCTCCGGACTAGCCTCCCAGATACGCAGTATTTT. Translation: CASSLRTSLPDTQYF.